The 5 T cell receptor beta chains below come from one sample, sequenced in a study of blood T cell repertoires in COVID-19. Sequencing was performed with immunoSEQ multiplex PCR; in TCRdb, only in-frame clones are kept and a portion is missing. The sample lists 200,000 to 300,000 clones; around 90% were seen once. Sequenced: peripheral blood. The receptor source for this set is a man aged 55 to 70 who had recovered from COVID-19.

The chain carries TRBV19 and TRBJ1-5; D possibly corresponds to TRBD1 (5 bases). V was cut by 4 bases and J by 1 base, with 20 bases left in between. CDR1 LNHDA and CDR2 SQIVND come from the germline V gene (reference sequence). CDR3 size: 18 residues. The CDR3: CASSNPQQFRGSNQPQHF. The CDR3 DNA follows: TGTGCCAGTAGTAACCCCCAGCAGTTCCGGGGGAGCAATCAGCCCCAGCATTTT.

The chain recombines TRBV27 with TRBJ2-5, with 10 bases identical to TRBD1. There are 14 residues in the CDR3. Germline V CDR1 and CDR2: MNHEY, SMNVEV (reference sequence). The V segment lost 4 bases and the J segment 4 bases; nucleotides outside the gene matches: 3. The CDR3 DNA is TGTGCCAGCAGTTCCGGGACAGGGGCAGAGACCCAGTACTTC. Its translation is CASSSGTGAETQYF.

V is TRBV3-1 (or the pseudogene TRBV3-2) and J is TRBJ2-5, with 12 bases lining up with TRBD2. The V gene's germline CDR1 is LGHDT and CDR2 YNNKEL (reference sequence). This CDR3 contains 15 residues. The J segment lost 4 bases and the V segment lost 4 bases, leaving 4 bases of the junction unmatched. The CDR3 reads CASSPTSGGGETQYF. Written as DNA, the CDR3 is TGTGCCAGCAGCCCGACTAGCGGGGGTGGAGAGACCCAGTACTTC.

This clone was seen only a few times. The chain couples TRBV15 to TRBJ1-1, with 7 bases lining up with TRBD1. The germline CDR1 and CDR2 sequences are LNHNV and YYDKDF (reference sequence). Germline trimming cut 1 base from V and 0 bases from J; bases unmatched to any gene: 5. The CDR3 is 16 residues long. CDR3 protein: CATSRGGQAMNTEAFF. Written as DNA, the CDR3 is TGTGCCACCAGCAGAGGTGGACAGGCAATGAACACTGAAGCTTTCTTT.

The chain is built from TRBV6-5 and TRBJ1-1, with D perhaps TRBD1 (5 bases). The CDR3 is 13 residues long. Trimming pared 8 bases from V and 5 bases from J, leaving 15 bases between. Looked up from germline, CDR1 is MNHEY and CDR2 is SVGAGI. The CDR3 spells CASGRSSGTEAFF. The CDR3 DNA follows: TGTGCCAGCGGCCGTTCGTCAGGGACTGAAGCTTTCTTT.